One TCR beta chain is described in this entry. Authors' methods: For nucleated cells, counts were estimated from reference gene primer amplification. Data came from immunoSEQ multiplex PCR; TCRdb stores just in-frame clones and leaves some out. V and J calls and clone size come straight from that table; D and trimming were deduced from the DNA. This repertoire shows approximately 50,000 clones, roughly 89% found once; its top ten account for 7.5% to 10%. These data are taken from a study of blood T cell repertoires in COVID-19. Study at large: Both acute and convalescent COVID-19 samples were obtained from the United States, Italy and Spain. Sources were T cells, B-cell-depleted T cells, or PBMCs; the material itself was cDNA or gDNA.

In germline, CDR1 is SGHRS, CDR2 YFSETQ. The CDR3 is 14 residues long. The ends were cut back, 4 bases at V and 6 bases at J, with 17 bases in the middle. This TCR was sampled from a man older than 75 with active or convalescent COVID-19. The chain is built from TRBV5-1 and TRBJ2-7; a weak D match, TRBD2 (6 bases). Sequencing used peripheral blood. CDR3 DNA: TGCGCCAGCAGCCCCGGGACTGATGTCTTCGAGCAGTACTTC. Translation gives CASSPGTDVFEQYF. The full variable domain, its missing parts supplied by reference TRBV5-1 and TRBJ2-7, is KAGVTQTPRYLIKTRGQQVTLSCSPISGHRSVSWYQQTPGQGLQFLFEYFSETQRNKGNFPGRFSGRQFSNSRSEMNVSTLELGDSALYLCASSPGTDVFEQYFGPGTRLTVT.